The subject of this entry is one T cell receptor beta chain. Measured with immunoSEQ multiplex PCR; TCRdb has only the in-frame clones, and not every one. The data hold approximately 200,000 clones, with 80% to 90% observed a single time. Seattle patient enrollment occurred during active infection, with longitudinal follow-up thereafter. There are 14 residues in the CDR3. Germline CDR1 MGHDK, CDR2 SYGVNS. Trimming cost V 4 bases and J 4 bases, with 8 bases left between them. This record belongs to a study of blood T cell repertoires in COVID-19. Study details: Specimens from acute and convalescent COVID-19 originated in the United States, Italy and Spain. PBMCs, B-cell-depleted T cells, or T cells were the source of the cDNA or gDNA that made up the material.

The V call is TRBV25-1, the J call TRBJ1-6; D unresolved. This receptor was taken from a woman older than 75 with COVID-19, enrolled during active disease. The specimen sequenced was peripheral blood. The CDR3 here is CASSVRGYNSPLHF. CDR3 nucleotides: TGTGCCAGCAGTGTTCGAGGGTATAATTCACCCCTCCACTTT.